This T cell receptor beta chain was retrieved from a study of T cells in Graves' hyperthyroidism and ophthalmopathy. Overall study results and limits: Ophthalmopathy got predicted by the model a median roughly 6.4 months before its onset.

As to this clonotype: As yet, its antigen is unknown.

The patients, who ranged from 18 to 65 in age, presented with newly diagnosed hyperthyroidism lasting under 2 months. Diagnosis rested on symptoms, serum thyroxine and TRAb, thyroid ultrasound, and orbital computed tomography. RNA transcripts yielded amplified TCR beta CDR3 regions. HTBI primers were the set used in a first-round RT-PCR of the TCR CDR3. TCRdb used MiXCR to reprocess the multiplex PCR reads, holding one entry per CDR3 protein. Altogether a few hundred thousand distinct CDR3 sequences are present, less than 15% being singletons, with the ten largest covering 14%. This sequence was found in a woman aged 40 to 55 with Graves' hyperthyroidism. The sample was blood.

In DNA form, the CDR3 reads TGCGCCAGCAGCCCCGTACTGGACGGGGAGCTGTTTTTT. Protein sequence: CASSPVLDGELFF. The genes are TRBV5-1 and TRBJ2-2; D remains ambiguous. This CDR3 spans 13 amino acids. Germline CDR1 is SGHRS and CDR2 is YFSETQ. Deletions cut 4 bases from V and 7 bases from J, with 11 bases between.